Following are 11 T cell receptor beta chains from one sample sequenced in a study of blood T cell repertoires in COVID-19. The data were produced by immunoSEQ multiplex PCR, yet TCRdb's version contains in-frame clones alone and is incomplete. The sample contains 120,000 or so clones, around four fifths of which appear only once. Sequenced: peripheral blood. The receptors stem from a man between 60 and 75 years old with acute or convalescent COVID-19.

The chain carries TRBV27 and TRBJ1-5; the match to TRBD1 covers 9 bases. The germline gives CDR1 MNHEY, CDR2 SMNVEV (reference sequence). V dropped 4 bases and J dropped 3; count of bases not matched to a gene: 4. The CDR3 covers 15 residues. CDR3 sequence: CASSSGQGNNQPQHF. The CDR3 bases are TGTGCCAGCAGTTCGGGACAGGGTAACAATCAGCCCCAGCATTTT.

The rearrangement uses TRBV13 and TRBJ2-7; 9 nucleotides match TRBD1. The CDR3 has 14 amino acids. The germline V gene encodes CDR1 PRHDT and CDR2 FYEKMQ (reference sequence). V shed 4 bases, J shed 3 bases, and the junction held 4 bases outside the gene matches. DNA of the CDR3: TGTGCCAGCAGCTCCGGGACAGGGTTCTACGAGCAGTACTTC. Its translation is CASSSGTGFYEQYF.

The CDR3 region is CARSPSGNQDTQYF. In DNA, the CDR3 is TGTGCCCGAAGTCCTAGCGGGAATCAAGATACGCAGTATTTT. The V and J genes are TRBV30 and TRBJ2-3, with 9 bases aligning to TRBD2. Per the germline V gene, CDR1 is GTSNPN and CDR2 is SVGIG (reference sequence). V lost 8 bases and J lost 5; bases outside the gene matches: 11. The CDR3 has 14 residues. Full variable domain (missing parts from reference TRBV30 and TRBJ2-3): SQTIHQWPATLVQPVGSPLSLECTVEGTSNPNLYWYRQAAGRGLQLLFYSVGIGQISSEVPQNLSASRPQDRQFILSSKKLLLSDSGFYLCARSPSGNQDTQYFGPGTRLTVL.

This sequence joins TRBV6-5 and TRBJ2-7, with a possible D match to TRBD2 (5 bases). Between the trimmed V and J ends, which lost 7 bases and 2 bases, there was a span of 12 bases. CDR1 is MNHEY and CDR2 is SVGAGI in the germline V gene. This CDR3 contains 13 residues. In DNA, the CDR3 is TGTGCCAGCACGAAGGCGGGCCCCTACGAGCAGTACTTC. Its translation is CASTKAGPYEQYF.

V and J are TRBV19 and TRBJ1-4; the D gene is possibly TRBD1 (5 bases). The germline gives CDR1 LNHDA, CDR2 SQIVND (reference sequence). This CDR3 contains 13 residues. The ends were cut back, 9 bases at V and 3 bases at J, with 11 bases in the middle. The CDR3 here is CASQGAPNEKLFF. The CDR3, as DNA: TGTGCCAGCCAAGGGGCGCCTAATGAAAAACTGTTTTTT.

The chain recombines TRBV11-3 with TRBJ2-7, with TRBD2 matching 7 bases. The CDR3 covers 15 residues. Trimming cost V 7 bases and J 5 bases; bases outside gene matches: 14. Per germline, CDR1 SGHNT and CDR2 YENEEA. DNA of the CDR3: TGTGCCAGCACCAAACTAGCGTCCCCCCGAAACGAGCAGTACTTC. It encodes CASTKLASPRNEQYF.

The CDR3 nucleotides read TGTGCCAGCAGTTATTCCCCGGGACAGGGAATAGCTGAAGCTTTCTTT. Its translation is CASSYSPGQGIAEAFF. This rearrangement joins TRBV6-5 to TRBJ1-1; 9 nucleotides agree with TRBD1. J was trimmed by 6 bases and V by 3 bases; bases with no gene match: 11. The CDR3 is made up of 16 amino acids. In germline, CDR1 is MNHEY, CDR2 SVGAGI.

This clone occurred a few times. This chain joins TRBV19 and TRBJ1-1; a weak D match, TRBD1 (5 bases). Trimming removed 5 bases at V and 5 bases at J, with 12 bases between. CDR3 size: 13 residues. CDR1 is LNHDA, CDR2 SQIVND, per germline (reference sequence). The CDR3 DNA follows: TGTGCCAGTAGTTCCAGGGTCATTACTGAAGCTTTCTTT. It specifies CASSSRVITEAFF.

This chain uses TRBV6-5 with TRBJ1-4; TRBD1 is a possible D gene (6 bases). V was trimmed by 10 bases and J by 4 bases, leaving 16 bases between them. This CDR3 is built from 14 residues. Germline V gene lookup returns CDR1 MNHEY and CDR2 SVGAGI. CDR3 sequence (DNA): TGTGCCACTTCGAGGGGGGGCTTTAATGAAAAACTGTTTTTT. Residues: CATSRGGFNEKLFF.

This sequence joins TRBV2 and TRBJ2-6, with 7 bases matching TRBD1. The CDR3 loop spans 18 amino acids. Germline V gene lookup returns CDR1 SNHLY and CDR2 FYNNEI. The J segment lost 0 bases and the V segment lost 6 bases, leaving 11 bases of the junction unmatched. CDR3 coding DNA: TGTGCCAGCAGACCTGGACAGGCCACTGTCTCTGGGGCCAACGTCCTGACTTTC. It codes for CASRPGQATVSGANVLTF.

The chain recombines TRBV4-1 with TRBJ1-1; perhaps TRBD1 as D (5 bases). Germline V gene lookup returns CDR1 MGHRA and CDR2 YSYEKL. V was cut by 0 bases and J by 3 bases, with 5 bases left in between. The CDR3 runs to 13 residues. The CDR3 spells CASSQEGDTEAFF. For the CDR3, the DNA is TGCGCCAGCAGCCAAGAAGGGGACACTGAAGCTTTCTTT.